This T cell receptor (beta chain) stems from a study of blood T cell repertoires in COVID-19 (dated by TCRdb to between 2020 and 2021). For the study in its entirety: Collaborator samples came from the United States, Italy and Spain and covered acute and convalescent phases of COVID-19. The prospective study material was composed of cDNA or gDNA derived from T cells, B-cell-depleted T cells, or PBMCs. Subjects who had been exposed to COVID-19, were actively infected with it, or had recovered from it provided the deeply sampled blood TCRbeta repertoires that made up the dataset. The repertoires were released in a freely available public database meant as a resource for research on the immune response to SARS-CoV-2. Samples were obtained from the ongoing ImmuneRACE study (first 160 participants) and from roughly 1,300 subjects provided by 6 global collaborators. A de-identified subject ID, COVID-19 status, age in years and sex were almost always included in the sample metadata. HLA class I and class II types, where available, came from metadata supplied by the sample provider rather than from assay-based typing.

In regard to this clone: The antigen it binds to is not known. Base-call qualities are not available, and no considerably larger clone is one nucleotide away.

Whole blood was collected in K2EDTA tubes by collaborating institutions according to the institutions' own protocols. For TCRbeta analysis, collaborator samples were shipped as frozen whole blood, as isolated PBMCs, or as DNA extracted from either sample type. TCRbeta CDR3 regions were amplified from genomic DNA using the immunoSEQ Assay, a bias-controlled multiplex PCR. As for the authors' bioinformatics: The number of nucleated cells in each sample was estimated from the amplification of reference gene primers within the assay. Sequence reads were collapsed and filtered to measure the absolute abundance of every unique TCRbeta CDR3 rearrangement. For each sample, productive Simpson clonality was calculated as the square root of Simpson's diversity index across productive rearrangements. This is the immuneACCESS table as TCRdb keeps it, with only in-frame sequences that have V and J called. A part of the clones is gone; compared with another copy, unresolved V genes explain less than half, and the rest is unexplained. D and trimming were read from the DNA, whereas the V and J calls and clone size are those reported in that table. The sample table shows roughly 290,000 clones, and approximately 90% are seen once. The biggest ten clones account for roughly an eighth of the sample.

Summary of the overall study and its limitations: Clinical and demographic metadata were provided uncurated, with the amount varying by source and participant.

This sequence originates from a woman in her fifties or sixties with acute or convalescent COVID-19. Material for sequencing was peripheral blood.

CDR3 loop: CASSLPETGTYNEQFF. The sequenced DNA is TGTGCCAGCAGCTTACCGGAGACAGGGACGTACAATGAGCAGTTCTTC. The chain uses TRBV5-6 and TRBJ2-1; 7 bases in the junction line up with TRBD1. The CDR3 goes from the cysteine to the phenylalanine over 16 residues. CDR3 DNA only is kept here, 48 bases in frame from base 1. As encoded in the germline V gene, CDR1 is SGHDT while CDR2 is YYEEEE. V trim: 2 bases; J trim: 4 bases; unmatched bases: 9.